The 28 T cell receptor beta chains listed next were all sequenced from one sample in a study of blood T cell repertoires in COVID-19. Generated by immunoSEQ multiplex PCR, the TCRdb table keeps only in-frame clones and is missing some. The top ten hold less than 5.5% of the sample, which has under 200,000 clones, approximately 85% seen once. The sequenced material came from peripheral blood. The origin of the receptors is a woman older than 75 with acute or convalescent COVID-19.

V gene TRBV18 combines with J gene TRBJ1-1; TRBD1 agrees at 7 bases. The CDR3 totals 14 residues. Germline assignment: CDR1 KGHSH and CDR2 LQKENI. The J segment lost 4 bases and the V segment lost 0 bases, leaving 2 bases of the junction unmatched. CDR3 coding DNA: TGTGCCAGCTCACCACCGGGACAGTTCACTGAAGCTTTCTTT. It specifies CASSPPGQFTEAFF.

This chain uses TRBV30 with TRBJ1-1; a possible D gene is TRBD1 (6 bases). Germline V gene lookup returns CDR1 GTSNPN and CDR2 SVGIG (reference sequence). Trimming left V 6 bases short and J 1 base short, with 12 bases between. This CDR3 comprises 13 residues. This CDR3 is CACLGQKNTEAFF. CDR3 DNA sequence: TGTGCCTGCCTCGGACAGAAGAACACTGAAGCTTTCTTT.

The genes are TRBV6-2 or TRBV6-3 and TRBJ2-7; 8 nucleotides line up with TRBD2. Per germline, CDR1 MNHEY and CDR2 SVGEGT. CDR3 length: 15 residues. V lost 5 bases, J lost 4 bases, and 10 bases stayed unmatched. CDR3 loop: CASSDGGARRYEQYF. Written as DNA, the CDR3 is TGTGCCAGCAGTGACGGGGGGGCGCGTCGGTACGAGCAGTACTTC.

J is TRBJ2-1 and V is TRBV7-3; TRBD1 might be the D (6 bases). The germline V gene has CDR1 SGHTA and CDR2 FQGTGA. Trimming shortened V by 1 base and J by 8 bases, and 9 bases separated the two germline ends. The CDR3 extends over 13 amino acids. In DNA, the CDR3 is TGTGCCAGCAGCTTAAACAGGGCCGATGAGCAGTTCTTC. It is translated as CASSLNRADEQFF. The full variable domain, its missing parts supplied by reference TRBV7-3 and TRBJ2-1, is GAGVSQTPSNKVTEKGKYVELRCDPISGHTALYWYRQSLGQGPEFLIYFQGTGAADDSGLPNDRFFAVRPEGSVSTLKIQRTERGDSAVYLCASSLNRADEQFFGPGTRLTVL.

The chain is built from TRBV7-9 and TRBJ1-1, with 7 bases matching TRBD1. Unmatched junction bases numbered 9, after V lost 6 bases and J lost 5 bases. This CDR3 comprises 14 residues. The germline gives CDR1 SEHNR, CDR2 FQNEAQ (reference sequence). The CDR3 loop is CASSFGQVGTEAFF. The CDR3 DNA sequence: TGTGCCAGCAGTTTCGGACAGGTTGGGACTGAAGCTTTCTTT.

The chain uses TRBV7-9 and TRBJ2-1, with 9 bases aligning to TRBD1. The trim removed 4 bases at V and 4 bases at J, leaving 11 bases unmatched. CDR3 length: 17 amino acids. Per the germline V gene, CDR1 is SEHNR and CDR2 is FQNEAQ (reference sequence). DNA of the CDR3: TGTGCCAGCAGCTCCGGGACAGGGAGTCGGGTTTACAATGAGCAGTTCTTC. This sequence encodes CASSSGTGSRVYNEQFF.

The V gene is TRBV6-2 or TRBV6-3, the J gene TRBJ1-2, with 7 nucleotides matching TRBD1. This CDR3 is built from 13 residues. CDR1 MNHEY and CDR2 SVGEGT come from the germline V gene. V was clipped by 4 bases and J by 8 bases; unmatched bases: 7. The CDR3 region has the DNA TGTGCCAGCAGTTTACAGGGGTTGGGAGGCTACACCTTC. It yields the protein CASSLQGLGGYTF.

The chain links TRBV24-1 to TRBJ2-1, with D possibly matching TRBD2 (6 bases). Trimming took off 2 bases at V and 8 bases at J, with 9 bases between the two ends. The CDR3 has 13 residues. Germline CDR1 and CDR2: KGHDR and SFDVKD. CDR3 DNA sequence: TGTGCCACCAGTGATTCTTGGGGGGATGAGCAGTTCTTC. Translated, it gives CATSDSWGDEQFF.

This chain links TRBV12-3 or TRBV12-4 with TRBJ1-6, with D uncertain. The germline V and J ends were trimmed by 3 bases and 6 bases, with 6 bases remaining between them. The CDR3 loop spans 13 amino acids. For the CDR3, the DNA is TGTGCCAGCAGTTTGTCGAGTAATTCACCCCTCCACTTT. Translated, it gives CASSLSSNSPLHF.

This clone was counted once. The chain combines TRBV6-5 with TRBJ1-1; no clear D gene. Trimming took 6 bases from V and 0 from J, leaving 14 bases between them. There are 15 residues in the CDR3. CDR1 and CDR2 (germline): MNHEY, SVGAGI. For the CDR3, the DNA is TGTGCCAGCAGATTACAAGAGGGTATGAACACTGAAGCTTTCTTT. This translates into CASRLQEGMNTEAFF.

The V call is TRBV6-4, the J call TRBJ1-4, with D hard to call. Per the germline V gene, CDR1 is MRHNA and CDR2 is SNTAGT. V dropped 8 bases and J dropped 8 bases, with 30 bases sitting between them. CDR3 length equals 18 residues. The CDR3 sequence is CASVGGRSGCLQREKLFF. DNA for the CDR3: TGTGCCAGCGTTGGCGGTAGGAGCGGTTGCCTTCAAAGGGAAAAACTGTTTTTT.

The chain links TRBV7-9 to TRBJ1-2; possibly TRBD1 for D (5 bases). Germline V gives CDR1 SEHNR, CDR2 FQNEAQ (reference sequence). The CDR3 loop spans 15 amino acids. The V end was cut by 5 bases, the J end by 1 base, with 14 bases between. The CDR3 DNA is TGTGCCAGCAGCCCCGGCGGGGGTTATAACTATGGCTACACCTTC. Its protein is CASSPGGGYNYGYTF.

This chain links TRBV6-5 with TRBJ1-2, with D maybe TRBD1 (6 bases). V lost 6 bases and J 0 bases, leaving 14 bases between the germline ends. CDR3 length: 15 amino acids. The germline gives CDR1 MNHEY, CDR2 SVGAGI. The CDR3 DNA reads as TGTGCCAGCAGCAAGGGGGGGGCACCTAACTATGGCTACACCTTC. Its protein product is CASSKGGAPNYGYTF.

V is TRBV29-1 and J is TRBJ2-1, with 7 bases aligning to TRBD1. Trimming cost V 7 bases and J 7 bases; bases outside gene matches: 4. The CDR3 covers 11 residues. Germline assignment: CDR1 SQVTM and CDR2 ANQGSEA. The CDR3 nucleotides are TGCAGCGCGGACAGGTCAAATGAGCAGTTCTTC. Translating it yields CSADRSNEQFF.

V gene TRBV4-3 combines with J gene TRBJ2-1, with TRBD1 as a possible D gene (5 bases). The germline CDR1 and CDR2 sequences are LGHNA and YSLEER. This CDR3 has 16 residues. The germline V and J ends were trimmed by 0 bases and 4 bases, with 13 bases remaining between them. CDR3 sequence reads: CASSQEGRVTYNEQFF. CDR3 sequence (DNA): TGCGCCAGCAGCCAAGAGGGCAGGGTCACTTACAATGAGCAGTTCTTC.

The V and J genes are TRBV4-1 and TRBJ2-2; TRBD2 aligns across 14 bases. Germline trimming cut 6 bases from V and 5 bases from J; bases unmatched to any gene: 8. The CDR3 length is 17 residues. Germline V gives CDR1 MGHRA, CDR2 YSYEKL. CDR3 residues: CASSRPGTSGSTGELFF. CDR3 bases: TGCGCCAGCAGTCGCCCCGGGACTAGCGGGAGTACCGGGGAGCTGTTTTTT.

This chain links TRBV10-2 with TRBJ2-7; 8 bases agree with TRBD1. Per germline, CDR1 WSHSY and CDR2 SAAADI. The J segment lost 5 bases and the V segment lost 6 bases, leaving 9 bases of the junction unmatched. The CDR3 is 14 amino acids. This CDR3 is CASSPGQALDEQYF. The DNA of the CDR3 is TGCGCCAGCAGCCCGGGACAGGCTTTGGACGAGCAGTACTTC.

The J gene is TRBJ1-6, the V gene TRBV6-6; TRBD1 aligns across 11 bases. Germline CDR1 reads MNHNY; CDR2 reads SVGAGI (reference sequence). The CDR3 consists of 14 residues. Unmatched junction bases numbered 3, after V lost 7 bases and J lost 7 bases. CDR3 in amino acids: CASKGQGGNSPLHF. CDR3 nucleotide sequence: TGTGCCAGCAAGGGACAGGGGGGCAATTCACCCCTCCACTTT.

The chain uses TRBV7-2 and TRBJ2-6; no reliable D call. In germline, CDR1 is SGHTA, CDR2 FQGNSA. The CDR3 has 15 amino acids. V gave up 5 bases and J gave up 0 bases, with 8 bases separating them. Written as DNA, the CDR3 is TGTGCCAGCAGCCCGGTTAGCTCTGGGGCCAACGTCCTGACTTTC. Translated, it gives CASSPVSSGANVLTF.

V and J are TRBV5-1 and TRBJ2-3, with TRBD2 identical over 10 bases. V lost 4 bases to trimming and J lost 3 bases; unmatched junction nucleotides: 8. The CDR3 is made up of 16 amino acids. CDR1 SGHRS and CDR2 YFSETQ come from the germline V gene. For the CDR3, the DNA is TGCGCCAGCAGCGAAAATCTAGCGGGAGTAACAGATACGCAGTATTTT. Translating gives CASSENLAGVTDTQYF. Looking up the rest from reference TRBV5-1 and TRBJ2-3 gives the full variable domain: KAGVTQTPRYLIKTRGQQVTLSCSPISGHRSVSWYQQTPGQGLQFLFEYFSETQRNKGNFPGRFSGRQFSNSRSEMNVSTLELGDSALYLCASSENLAGVTDTQYFGPGTRLTVL.

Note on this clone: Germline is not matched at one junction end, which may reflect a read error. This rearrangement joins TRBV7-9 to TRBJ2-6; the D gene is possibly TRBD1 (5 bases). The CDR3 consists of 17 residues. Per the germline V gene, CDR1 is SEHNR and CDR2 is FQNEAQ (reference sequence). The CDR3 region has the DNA TGTGCCAGCAGCTTGTCAGGGCCCCGCTCTGAGGCCAACGTCCTGACTTTC. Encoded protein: CASSLSGPRSEANVLTF.

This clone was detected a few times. The CDR3 DNA follows: TGTGCCAGCAGAACCGGGAGGACAAACACTGAAGCTTTCTTT. Encoded protein: CASRTGRTNTEAFF. This chain connects TRBV7-2 to TRBJ1-1; TRBD1 is a possible D gene (5 bases). V lost 6 bases and J 2 bases, leaving 13 bases between the germline ends. Germline V CDR1 and CDR2: SGHTA, FQGNSA. CDR3 length: 14 residues.

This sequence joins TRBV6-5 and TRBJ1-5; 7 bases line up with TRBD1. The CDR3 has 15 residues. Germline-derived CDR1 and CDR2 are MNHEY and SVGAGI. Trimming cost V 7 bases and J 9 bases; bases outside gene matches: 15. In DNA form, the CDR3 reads TGTGCCAGCACCCGGGACAGCAGAGGCCTAGGGCCCCAGCATTTT. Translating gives CASTRDSRGLGPQHF.

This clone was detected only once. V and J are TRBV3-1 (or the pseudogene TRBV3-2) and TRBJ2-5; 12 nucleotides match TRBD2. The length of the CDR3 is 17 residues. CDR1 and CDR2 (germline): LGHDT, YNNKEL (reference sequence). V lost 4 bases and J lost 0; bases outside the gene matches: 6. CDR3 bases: TGTGCCAGCAGCCCCGGACTAGCGGGGCTAAACCAAGAGACCCAGTACTTC. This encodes CASSPGLAGLNQETQYF.

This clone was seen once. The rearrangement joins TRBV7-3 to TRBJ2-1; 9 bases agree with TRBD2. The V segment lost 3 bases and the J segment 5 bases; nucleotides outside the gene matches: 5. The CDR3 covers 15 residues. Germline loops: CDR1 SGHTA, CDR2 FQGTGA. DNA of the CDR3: TGTGCCAGCAGCTTCGGGCTAGCGGGGAACAATGAGCAGTTCTTC. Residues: CASSFGLAGNNEQFF.

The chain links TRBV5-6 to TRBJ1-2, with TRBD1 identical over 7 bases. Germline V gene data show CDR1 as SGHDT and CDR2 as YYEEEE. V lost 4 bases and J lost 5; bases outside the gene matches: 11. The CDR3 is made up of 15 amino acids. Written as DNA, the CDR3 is TGTGCCAGCAGCCTGGTTCGACAGGGTGGTTATGGCTACACCTTC. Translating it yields CASSLVRQGGYGYTF.

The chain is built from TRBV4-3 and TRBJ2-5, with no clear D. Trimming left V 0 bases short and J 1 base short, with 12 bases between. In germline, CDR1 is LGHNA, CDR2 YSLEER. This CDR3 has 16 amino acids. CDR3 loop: CASSQDVAVPQETQYF. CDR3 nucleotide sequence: TGCGCCAGCAGCCAAGATGTTGCGGTCCCCCAAGAGACCCAGTACTTC.

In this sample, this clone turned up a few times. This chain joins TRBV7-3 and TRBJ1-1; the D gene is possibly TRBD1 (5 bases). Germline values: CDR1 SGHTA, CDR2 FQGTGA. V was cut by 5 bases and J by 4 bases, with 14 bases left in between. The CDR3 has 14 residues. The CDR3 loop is CASSHSRVGTEAFF. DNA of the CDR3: TGTGCCAGCAGCCATTCCAGGGTTGGCACTGAAGCTTTCTTT.